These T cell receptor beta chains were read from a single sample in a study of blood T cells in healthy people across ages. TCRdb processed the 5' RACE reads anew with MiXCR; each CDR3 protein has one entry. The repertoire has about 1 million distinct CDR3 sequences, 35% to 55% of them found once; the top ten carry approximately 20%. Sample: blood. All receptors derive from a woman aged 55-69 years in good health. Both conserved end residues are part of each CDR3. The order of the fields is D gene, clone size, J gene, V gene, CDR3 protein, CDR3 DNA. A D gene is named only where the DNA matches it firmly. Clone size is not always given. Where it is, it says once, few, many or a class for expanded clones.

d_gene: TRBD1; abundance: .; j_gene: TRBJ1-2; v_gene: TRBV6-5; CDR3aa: CATRRHLRQGDGYTF; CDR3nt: TGTGCCACCCGACGGCATCTGAGACAGGGGGATGGCTACACCTTC
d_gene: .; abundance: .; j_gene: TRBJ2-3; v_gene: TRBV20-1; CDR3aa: CSARGDKSTDTQYF; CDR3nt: TGCAGTGCTAGAGGGGACAAGTCCACAGATACGCAGTATTTT
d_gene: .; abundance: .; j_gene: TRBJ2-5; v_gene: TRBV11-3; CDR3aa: CASSLDVGDKETQYF; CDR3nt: TGTGCCAGCAGCTTAGACGTGGGAGATAAAGAGACCCAGTACTTC
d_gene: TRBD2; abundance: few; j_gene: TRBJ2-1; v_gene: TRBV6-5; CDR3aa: CASSGLVQNEQFF; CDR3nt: TGTGCCAGCAGCGGACTAGTTCAGAATGAGCAGTTCTTC
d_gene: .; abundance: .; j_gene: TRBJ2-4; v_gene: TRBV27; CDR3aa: CASRSQGSAKNIQYF; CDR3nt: TGTGCCAGCAGATCTCAGGGTTCCGCCAAAAACATTCAGTACTTC
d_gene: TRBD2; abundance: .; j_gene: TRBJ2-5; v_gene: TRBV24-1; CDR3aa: CATSDQNDPGLAAQETRYF; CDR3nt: TGTGCCACCAGTGATCAAAACGATCCGGGACTAGCGGCCCAAGAGACCCGGTACTTC
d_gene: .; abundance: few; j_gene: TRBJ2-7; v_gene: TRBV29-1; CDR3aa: CSVVGRGSPGSSYEQYF; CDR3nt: TGCAGCGTTGTCGGGCGCGGGTCCCCAGGCTCGTCCTACGAGCAGTACTTC
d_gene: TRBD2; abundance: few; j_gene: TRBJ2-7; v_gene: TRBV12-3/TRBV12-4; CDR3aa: CASSRLPGGPRYEQYF; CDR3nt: TGTGCCAGCAGCAGACTTCCGGGGGGACCCCGCTACGAGCAGTACTTC
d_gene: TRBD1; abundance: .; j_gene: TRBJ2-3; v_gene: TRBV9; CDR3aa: CASSAQVQGALDTQYF; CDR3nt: TGTGCCAGCAGCGCGCAAGTACAGGGGGCCTTAGATACGCAGTATTTT
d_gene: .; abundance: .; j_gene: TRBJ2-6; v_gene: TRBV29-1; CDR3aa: CSAIPGLNSGANVLTF; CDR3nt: TGCAGCGCAATCCCGGGACTGAACTCTGGGGCCAACGTCCTGACTTTC
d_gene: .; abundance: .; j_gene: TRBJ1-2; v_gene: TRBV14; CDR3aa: CASSQSTGSPLGYGYTF; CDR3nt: TGTGCCAGCAGCCAATCCACAGGGAGCCCTTTGGGCTATGGCTACACCTTC
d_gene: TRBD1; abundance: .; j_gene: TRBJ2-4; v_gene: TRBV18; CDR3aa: CASSPQHRGSKNIQYF; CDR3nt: TGTGCCAGCTCACCACAACACAGGGGGAGCAAAAACATTCAGTACTTC
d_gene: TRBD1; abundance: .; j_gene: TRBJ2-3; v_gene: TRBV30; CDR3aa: CAWTGGTGGRDTQYF; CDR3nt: TGTGCCTGGACCGGCGGGACAGGGGGCAGGGATACGCAGTATTTT
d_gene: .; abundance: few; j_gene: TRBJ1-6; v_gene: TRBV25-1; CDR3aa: CASSKPTPGSYNSPLHF; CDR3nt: TGTGCCAGCAGTAAACCGACCCCTGGGAGCTATAATTCACCCCTCCACTTT
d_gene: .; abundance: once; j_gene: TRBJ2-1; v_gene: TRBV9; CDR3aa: CASSASGHNERFF; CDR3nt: TGTGCCAGCAGCGCAAGCGGACACAATGAGCGGTTCTTC